Listed below are T cell receptor beta chains from one sample, sequenced in a study of shared clonotypes between healthy human individuals. Data came from immunoSEQ multiplex PCR; TCRdb stores just in-frame clones and leaves some out. The sample has under 600,000 clones; around 97% are singletons. Specimen: naive CD4+ T cells sorted from blood. These receptor sequences come from a woman aged 30 to 39 in good health. Both conserved end residues are part of each CDR3. Each record gives: clone size, J gene, D gene, V gene, CDR3 protein, CDR3 DNA. D genes are given only for firm matches. Rows give clone size only sometimes, using once, few, many, or a class for an expanded clone.

.	TRBJ2-7	TRBD1	TRBV28	CASSVGQGTDYEQYF	TGTGCCAGCAGTGTAGGACAGGGGACCGACTACGAGCAGTACTTC
.	TRBJ1-5	.	TRBV28	CASSPLNSGGNQPQHF	TGTGCCAGCAGTCCTCTCAACTCAGGGGGCAATCAGCCCCAGCATTTT
once	TRBJ2-7	TRBD1	TRBV14	CASSQGQGEQYF	TGTGCCAGCAGCCAAGGACAGGGAGAGCAGTACTTC
.	TRBJ1-6	.	TRBV27	CASSKARDPADSPLHF	TGTGCCAGCAGTAAGGCCCGGGACCCCGCGGATTCACCCCTCCACTTT
.	TRBJ1-5	TRBD1	TRBV2	CASRGTGYSQPQHF	TGTGCCAGCAGAGGGACAGGGTATAGTCAGCCCCAGCATTTT
.	TRBJ2-2	TRBD2	TRBV7-9	CASTPGLAGAFDTGELFF	TGTGCCAGCACCCCGGGACTAGCGGGAGCCTTCGACACCGGGGAGCTGTTTTTT
.	TRBJ1-1	TRBD1	TRBV29-1	CSAGTANTEAFF	TGCAGCGCAGGGACAGCGAACACTGAAGCTTTCTTT
.	TRBJ1-1	TRBD1	TRBV18	CASSRDRIDTEAFF	TGTGCCAGCTCACGGGACAGGATTGACACTGAAGCTTTCTTT
.	TRBJ2-3	TRBD2	TRBV7-9	CASSPTSGREDTQYF	TGTGCCAGCAGTCCGACTAGCGGGAGGGAGGATACGCAGTATTTT
.	TRBJ2-3	TRBD2	TRBV5-3	CARSLNLRRGEGGDTQYF	TGTGCCAGAAGCTTGAACCTCCGTCGAGGGGAGGGTGGGGATACGCAGTATTTT
.	TRBJ2-7	.	TRBV28	CASTGSGGKGAYEQYF	TGTGCCAGCACCGGGTCTGGCGGGAAGGGGGCCTACGAGCAGTACTTC
.	TRBJ2-1	TRBD1	TRBV6-5	CASRYDRGPYNEQFF	TGTGCCAGCAGGTACGACAGGGGGCCTTACAATGAGCAGTTCTTC
.	TRBJ1-5	.	TRBV6-5	CASSYTGGAGNQPQHF	TGTGCCAGCAGTTACACAGGAGGAGCAGGCAATCAGCCCCAGCATTTT
.	TRBJ2-7	.	TRBV10-3	CAISPQRDEQYF	TGTGCCATCAGTCCCCAGAGGGACGAGCAGTACTTC
.	TRBJ2-1	TRBD2	TRBV6-1	CASSEGLAGYNEQFF	TGTGCCAGCAGTGAGGGACTAGCGGGATATAATGAGCAGTTCTTC
.	TRBJ2-5	.	TRBV27	CASSLAPQGQETQYF	TGTGCCAGCAGTTTAGCCCCCCAGGGACAAGAGACCCAGTACTTC
.	TRBJ2-7	.	TRBV7-2	CASSTNRDSHEQYF	TGTGCCAGCAGTACTAACAGGGACTCCCACGAGCAGTACTTC
once	TRBJ2-3	.	TRBV5-1	CASSDPVSDTQYF	TGCGCCAGCAGCGACCCTGTGTCAGATACGCAGTATTTT
.	TRBJ1-1	.	TRBV2	CASSPGREAFF	TGTGCCAGCAGTCCTGGGAGGGAAGCTTTCTTT
.	TRBJ1-4	.	TRBV27	CASSPRGLANEKLFF	TGTGCCAGCAGCCCCCGGGGGCTAGCTAATGAAAAACTGTTTTTT
.	TRBJ2-7	TRBD2	TRBV5-1	CASSLLAGGGSYEQYF	TGCGCCAGCAGCTTGTTAGCGGGAGGGGGCTCCTACGAGCAGTACTTC
.	TRBJ1-5	TRBD1	TRBV15	CATSRDRGDSQPQHF	TGTGCCACCAGCAGAGATCGTGGGGACAGTCAGCCCCAGCATTTT
.	TRBJ2-7	.	TRBV7-9	CASSSVAVPTYEQYF	TGTGCCAGCAGCTCGGTAGCGGTACCCACCTACGAGCAGTACTTC
.	TRBJ2-1	TRBD2	TRBV19	CASSRGGTSGSIYNEQFF	TGTGCCAGTAGTAGGGGCGGGACTAGCGGGAGTATTTACAATGAGCAGTTCTTC
.	TRBJ2-3	TRBD2	TRBV2	CARGTSGTDTQYF	TGTGCCAGGGGGACTAGCGGGACAGATACGCAGTATTTT
.	TRBJ2-3	.	TRBV28	CASISHPGSGADTQYF	TGTGCCAGCATCTCCCACCCCGGGTCAGGGGCAGATACGCAGTATTTT
.	TRBJ2-6	TRBD1	TRBV27	CASARTGQISGANVLTF	TGTGCCAGCGCGAGGACAGGACAGATCTCTGGGGCCAACGTCCTGACTTTC
.	TRBJ1-3	TRBD1	TRBV5-1	CASSPSAGGAGNTIYF	TGCGCCAGCAGCCCGAGCGCAGGGGGCGCGGGAAACACCATATATTTT
once	TRBJ2-1	TRBD2	TRBV29-1	CSVPGLADDNEQFF	TGCAGCGTACCGGGACTAGCGGACGACAATGAGCAGTTCTTC